The 23 T cell receptor beta chains below all came from one sample that was sequenced in a study of blood T cell repertoires in COVID-19. Only in-frame clones appear in the TCRdb table, and some are missing; sequencing was by immunoSEQ multiplex PCR. The repertoire holds over 300,000 clones, with roughly 88% as singletons. Material for sequencing was peripheral blood. These receptors were obtained from a woman between 45 and 65 years old with acute or convalescent COVID-19.

The genes are TRBV30 and TRBJ2-7, with TRBD2 identical over 7 bases. This CDR3 has 13 residues. CDR1 and CDR2 from the germline V gene are GTSNPN and SVGIG (reference sequence). The V gene end was trimmed by 3 bases and the J gene end by 2 bases; junction bases not matched to a gene: 4. The CDR3 sequence: CAWRQAGTYEQYF. CDR3 bases: TGTGCCTGGAGACAAGCGGGGACCTACGAGCAGTACTTC.

J is TRBJ2-7 and V is TRBV5-1, with D tentatively TRBD1 (6 bases). CDR1 is SGHRS, CDR2 YFSETQ, per germline. The CDR3 contains 14 residues. Trimming took 0 bases from V and 2 from J, leaving 9 bases between them. The CDR3 protein is CASSLGQAAYEQYF. The CDR3 coding sequence is TGCGCCAGCAGCTTGGGACAGGCTGCCTACGAGCAGTACTTC.

V usage is TRBV7-3 and J usage is TRBJ2-1; 9 bases are shared with TRBD2. This CDR3 is 15 amino acids long. CDR1 is SGHTA, CDR2 FQGTGA, per germline. V was pared by 5 bases and J by 3 bases, with 5 bases of the junction left unmatched. CDR3 protein: CASSQSGRIYNEQFF. For the CDR3, the DNA is TGTGCCAGCAGCCAGAGCGGGAGGATCTACAATGAGCAGTTCTTC.

This clone has more than one count but fewer than ten. The chain couples TRBV4-2 to TRBJ2-2; possible D gene TRBD2, 6 bases. V dropped 0 bases and J dropped 0 bases, with 8 bases sitting between them. This CDR3 comprises 16 residues. The germline CDR1 and CDR2 sequences are LGHNA and YNFKEQ. The CDR3, as DNA: TGTGCCAGCAGCCAAGATGGGACTCCGAACACCGGGGAGCTGTTTTTT. This sequence encodes CASSQDGTPNTGELFF.

The rearrangement joins TRBV9 to TRBJ2-5, with 12 positions matching TRBD2. Germline CDR1 SGDLS, CDR2 YYNGEE. The CDR3 loop spans 16 amino acids. The ends lost 4 bases at V and 1 base at J; junction bases unmatched: 5. DNA for the CDR3: TGTGCCAGCAGCACTGGACTAGCGGGATCCCAAGAGACCCAGTACTTC. It is translated as CASSTGLAGSQETQYF.

The rearrangement uses TRBV9 and TRBJ2-5, with 10 bases identical to TRBD2. Per germline, CDR1 SGDLS and CDR2 YYNGEE. The CDR3 totals 18 residues. V shed 0 bases and J 4 bases; nucleotides not matched to a gene: 12. The CDR3 DNA sequence: TGTGCCAGCAGCGTAGGTAATAGCGGGAGGACGGGGGGAGAGACCCAGTACTTC. Amino acids: CASSVGNSGRTGGETQYF.

V and J are TRBV19 and TRBJ2-7; TRBD2 matches at 13 bases. The CDR3 spans 16 residues. The germline CDR1 and CDR2 sequences are LNHDA and SQIVND (reference sequence). The trim removed 4 bases at V and 2 bases at J, leaving 5 bases unmatched. CDR3 bases: TGTGCCAGTAGTACAACTACTAGCGGGAGGGCCTACGAGCAGTACTTC. This codes for CASSTTTSGRAYEQYF.

The V call is TRBV28, the J call TRBJ1-6; D might be TRBD1 (5 bases). The CDR3 spans 17 residues. The germline V gene has CDR1 MDHEN and CDR2 SYDVKM. V lost 2 bases to trimming and J lost 3 bases, with 14 bases between them. DNA for the CDR3: TGTGCCAGCAGTTTACTTCCAGGGCACTTCTATAATTCACCCCTCCACTTT. Translating it yields CASSLLPGHFYNSPLHF.

The CDR3 is CASSVARTGLNTGELFF. CDR3 coding DNA: TGTGCCAGCAGCGTAGCGAGGACAGGGCTGAACACCGGGGAGCTGTTTTTT. V gene TRBV9 combines with J gene TRBJ2-2; 8 nucleotides line up with TRBD1. This CDR3 has 17 residues. CDR1 and CDR2 from the germline V gene are SGDLS and YYNGEE. With 0 bases clipped from V and 1 base from J, the junction kept 5 bases outside the gene matches.

The chain is built from TRBV5-5 and TRBJ2-7; D may be TRBD1 (5 bases). CDR3 length: 14 residues. Trimming left V 0 bases short and J 2 bases short, with 9 bases between. CDR1 and CDR2 (germline): SGHKS, YYEKEE (reference sequence). The CDR3 region is CASSLAPRAYEQYF. The CDR3, as DNA: TGTGCCAGCAGCTTGGCCCCCAGGGCCTACGAGCAGTACTTC.

About this clone: Other nucleotide sequences from this sample produce the same CDR3. J is TRBJ2-7 and V is TRBV18; TRBD1 is a possible D gene (6 bases). The CDR3 runs 14 residues. CDR1 is KGHSH and CDR2 is LQKENI in the germline V gene. Trimming removed 1 base at V and 1 base at J, with 8 bases between. This CDR3 reads CASSPRQGSYEQYF. The CDR3 DNA reads as TGTGCCAGCTCACCACGCCAGGGGTCCTACGAGCAGTACTTC.

Here the CDR3 reads CASGSRKTYEQYF. CDR3 nucleotide sequence: TGTGCCAGCGGGTCTAGAAAAACCTACGAGCAGTACTTC. The rearrangement uses TRBV2 and TRBJ2-7; no reliable D call. V was trimmed by 8 bases and J by 2 bases, leaving 13 bases between them. The CDR3 spans 13 residues. Germline V CDR1 and CDR2: SNHLY, FYNNEI.

The chain employs TRBV11-2 and TRBJ2-7, with TRBD2 as a possible D gene (5 bases). V lost 3 bases to trimming and J lost 1 base, with 10 bases between them. CDR1 and CDR2 from the germline V gene are SGHAT and FQNNGV. The CDR3 consists of 14 residues. CDR3 residues: CASSFPQRSYEQYF. The CDR3 DNA is TGTGCCAGCAGCTTCCCCCAGCGGTCCTACGAGCAGTACTTC. Full variable domain (rest looked up from reference TRBV11-2 and TRBJ2-7): EAGVAQSPRYKIIEKRQSVAFWCNPISGHATLYWYQQILGQGPKLLIQFQNNGVVDDSQLPKDRFSAERLKGVDSTLKIQPAKLEDSAVYLCASSFPQRSYEQYFGPGTRLTVT.

This clone was seen a few times. CDR3 DNA: TGTGCCAGCAGCCACGGCCAGGGCTTGGGCACTGAAGCTTTCTTT. Protein sequence: CASSHGQGLGTEAFF. The V call is TRBV3-1 (or the pseudogene TRBV3-2), the J call TRBJ1-1; D perhaps matches TRBD1 (5 bases). There are 15 residues in the CDR3. CDR1 is LGHDT, CDR2 YNNKEL, per germline (reference sequence). Trimming removed 3 bases at V and 4 bases at J, with 15 bases between.

This clone was seen only a few times. The chain is built from TRBV7-3 and TRBJ2-1, with D possibly TRBD1 on 6 matching bases. The V gene lost 4 bases and the J gene lost 12 bases, with 19 bases spanning the gap. The germline V gene has CDR1 SGHTA and CDR2 FQGTGA. The CDR3 is 14 amino acids. CDR3 in amino acids: CASSSQPGHVGQFF. CDR3 sequence (DNA): TGTGCCAGCAGCTCACAACCGGGACATGTCGGGCAGTTCTTC. The entire variable domain, with the rest obtained from reference TRBV7-3 and TRBJ2-1, is as follows: GAGVSQTPSNKVTEKGKYVELRCDPISGHTALYWYRQSLGQGPEFLIYFQGTGAADDSGLPNDRFFAVRPEGSVSTLKIQRTERGDSAVYLCASSSQPGHVGQFFGPGTRLTVL.

This chain connects TRBV28 to TRBJ2-2; 8 positions agree with TRBD1. This CDR3 has 14 residues. V gave up 7 bases and J gave up 2 bases; unmatched junction bases: 3. Germline V gene sequence: CDR1 MDHEN, CDR2 SYDVKM. The CDR3 spells CASTTGGNTGELFF. CDR3 nucleotides: TGTGCCAGCACTACAGGGGGTAACACCGGGGAGCTGTTTTTT.

The table lists this clone with a count of one. The rearrangement uses TRBV5-1 and TRBJ2-1; D might be TRBD2 (5 bases). Germline values: CDR1 SGHRS, CDR2 YFSETQ. There are 14 residues in the CDR3. Trimming stripped 0 bases from V and 3 bases from J, with 7 bases between. CDR3 coding DNA: TGCGCCAGCAGCTTGGTGACTAACTACAATGAGCAGTTCTTC. The encoded protein is CASSLVTNYNEQFF.

The chain combines TRBV7-3 with TRBJ1-2, with 8 bases aligning to TRBD1. This CDR3 is 13 amino acids long. The junction had 5 bases not matched to a gene; V was cut back by 3 bases and J by 8 bases. Germline V gene lookup returns CDR1 SGHTA and CDR2 FQGTGA. The chain's CDR3 is CASSLTGEGGYTF. The CDR3 DNA is TGTGCCAGCAGCTTGACAGGGGAGGGAGGCTACACCTTC.

The rearrangement joins TRBV2 to TRBJ1-1; no firm D call. The CDR3 has 13 amino acids. Germline CDR1 and CDR2: SNHLY and FYNNEI. V gave up 4 bases and J gave up 1 base, with 7 bases separating them. Here the CDR3 DNA reads TGTGCCAGCAGTGTTAGTGGGAACACTGAAGCTTTCTTT. It yields the protein CASSVSGNTEAFF.

CDR3 DNA: TGTGCCTGGAGTGTGTCGGGACTAGTTATTTTTCCCCAGTACTTC. Protein: CAWSVSGLVIFPQYF. The chain has TRBV30 and TRBJ2-5; 8 nucleotides line up with TRBD2. With V trimmed by 0 bases and J by 9 bases, 12 bases remained unmatched. Looked up from germline, CDR1 is GTSNPN and CDR2 is SVGIG (reference sequence). The CDR3 contains 15 residues.

This chain links TRBV18 with TRBJ2-1; no clear D gene. This CDR3 is built from 13 residues. The ends were cut back, 1 base at V and 5 bases at J, with 6 bases in the middle. Germline V gene sequence: CDR1 KGHSH, CDR2 LQKENI. In DNA, the CDR3 is TGTGCCAGCTCACCACAACGGGACAATGAGCAGTTCTTC. It codes for CASSPQRDNEQFF.

The chain couples TRBV5-1 to TRBJ2-7; 11 nucleotides agree with TRBD2. This CDR3 has 16 amino acids. In germline, CDR1 is SGHRS, CDR2 YFSETQ. J gave up 3 bases and V 4 bases, and 9 bases lay outside the gene matches. CDR3 protein: CASSPGGLAGLYEQYF. The CDR3, as DNA: TGCGCCAGCAGCCCGGGAGGACTAGCGGGCCTCTACGAGCAGTACTTC.

V gene TRBV6-6 combines with J gene TRBJ2-1; 11 positions match TRBD2. The CDR3 sequence is 19 residues long. Trimming removed 5 bases from V and 5 bases from J; junction bases left unmatched: 17. CDR1 is MNHNY, CDR2 SVGAGI, per germline (reference sequence). The CDR3 loop is CASSPMPKTSGRRHNEQFF. The CDR3 bases are TGTGCCAGCAGTCCCATGCCCAAAACTAGCGGGAGAAGACACAATGAGCAGTTCTTC.